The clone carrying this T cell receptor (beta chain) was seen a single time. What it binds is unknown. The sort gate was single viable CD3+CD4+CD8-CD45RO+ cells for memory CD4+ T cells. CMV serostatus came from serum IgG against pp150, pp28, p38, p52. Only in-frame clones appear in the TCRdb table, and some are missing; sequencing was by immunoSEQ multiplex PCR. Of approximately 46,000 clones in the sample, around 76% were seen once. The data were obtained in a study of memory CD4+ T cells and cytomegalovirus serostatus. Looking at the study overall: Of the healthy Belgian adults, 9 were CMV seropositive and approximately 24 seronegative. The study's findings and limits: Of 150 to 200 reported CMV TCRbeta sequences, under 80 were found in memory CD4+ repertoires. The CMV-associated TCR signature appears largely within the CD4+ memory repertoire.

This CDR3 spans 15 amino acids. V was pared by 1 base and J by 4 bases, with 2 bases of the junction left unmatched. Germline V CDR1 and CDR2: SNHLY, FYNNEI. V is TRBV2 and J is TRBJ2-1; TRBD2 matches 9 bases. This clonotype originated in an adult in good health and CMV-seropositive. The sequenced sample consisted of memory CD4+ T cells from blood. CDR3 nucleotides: TGTGCCAGCAGTGAAGTGGCGGGGGGGTACAATGAGCAGTTCTTC. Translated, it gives CASSEVAGGYNEQFF.